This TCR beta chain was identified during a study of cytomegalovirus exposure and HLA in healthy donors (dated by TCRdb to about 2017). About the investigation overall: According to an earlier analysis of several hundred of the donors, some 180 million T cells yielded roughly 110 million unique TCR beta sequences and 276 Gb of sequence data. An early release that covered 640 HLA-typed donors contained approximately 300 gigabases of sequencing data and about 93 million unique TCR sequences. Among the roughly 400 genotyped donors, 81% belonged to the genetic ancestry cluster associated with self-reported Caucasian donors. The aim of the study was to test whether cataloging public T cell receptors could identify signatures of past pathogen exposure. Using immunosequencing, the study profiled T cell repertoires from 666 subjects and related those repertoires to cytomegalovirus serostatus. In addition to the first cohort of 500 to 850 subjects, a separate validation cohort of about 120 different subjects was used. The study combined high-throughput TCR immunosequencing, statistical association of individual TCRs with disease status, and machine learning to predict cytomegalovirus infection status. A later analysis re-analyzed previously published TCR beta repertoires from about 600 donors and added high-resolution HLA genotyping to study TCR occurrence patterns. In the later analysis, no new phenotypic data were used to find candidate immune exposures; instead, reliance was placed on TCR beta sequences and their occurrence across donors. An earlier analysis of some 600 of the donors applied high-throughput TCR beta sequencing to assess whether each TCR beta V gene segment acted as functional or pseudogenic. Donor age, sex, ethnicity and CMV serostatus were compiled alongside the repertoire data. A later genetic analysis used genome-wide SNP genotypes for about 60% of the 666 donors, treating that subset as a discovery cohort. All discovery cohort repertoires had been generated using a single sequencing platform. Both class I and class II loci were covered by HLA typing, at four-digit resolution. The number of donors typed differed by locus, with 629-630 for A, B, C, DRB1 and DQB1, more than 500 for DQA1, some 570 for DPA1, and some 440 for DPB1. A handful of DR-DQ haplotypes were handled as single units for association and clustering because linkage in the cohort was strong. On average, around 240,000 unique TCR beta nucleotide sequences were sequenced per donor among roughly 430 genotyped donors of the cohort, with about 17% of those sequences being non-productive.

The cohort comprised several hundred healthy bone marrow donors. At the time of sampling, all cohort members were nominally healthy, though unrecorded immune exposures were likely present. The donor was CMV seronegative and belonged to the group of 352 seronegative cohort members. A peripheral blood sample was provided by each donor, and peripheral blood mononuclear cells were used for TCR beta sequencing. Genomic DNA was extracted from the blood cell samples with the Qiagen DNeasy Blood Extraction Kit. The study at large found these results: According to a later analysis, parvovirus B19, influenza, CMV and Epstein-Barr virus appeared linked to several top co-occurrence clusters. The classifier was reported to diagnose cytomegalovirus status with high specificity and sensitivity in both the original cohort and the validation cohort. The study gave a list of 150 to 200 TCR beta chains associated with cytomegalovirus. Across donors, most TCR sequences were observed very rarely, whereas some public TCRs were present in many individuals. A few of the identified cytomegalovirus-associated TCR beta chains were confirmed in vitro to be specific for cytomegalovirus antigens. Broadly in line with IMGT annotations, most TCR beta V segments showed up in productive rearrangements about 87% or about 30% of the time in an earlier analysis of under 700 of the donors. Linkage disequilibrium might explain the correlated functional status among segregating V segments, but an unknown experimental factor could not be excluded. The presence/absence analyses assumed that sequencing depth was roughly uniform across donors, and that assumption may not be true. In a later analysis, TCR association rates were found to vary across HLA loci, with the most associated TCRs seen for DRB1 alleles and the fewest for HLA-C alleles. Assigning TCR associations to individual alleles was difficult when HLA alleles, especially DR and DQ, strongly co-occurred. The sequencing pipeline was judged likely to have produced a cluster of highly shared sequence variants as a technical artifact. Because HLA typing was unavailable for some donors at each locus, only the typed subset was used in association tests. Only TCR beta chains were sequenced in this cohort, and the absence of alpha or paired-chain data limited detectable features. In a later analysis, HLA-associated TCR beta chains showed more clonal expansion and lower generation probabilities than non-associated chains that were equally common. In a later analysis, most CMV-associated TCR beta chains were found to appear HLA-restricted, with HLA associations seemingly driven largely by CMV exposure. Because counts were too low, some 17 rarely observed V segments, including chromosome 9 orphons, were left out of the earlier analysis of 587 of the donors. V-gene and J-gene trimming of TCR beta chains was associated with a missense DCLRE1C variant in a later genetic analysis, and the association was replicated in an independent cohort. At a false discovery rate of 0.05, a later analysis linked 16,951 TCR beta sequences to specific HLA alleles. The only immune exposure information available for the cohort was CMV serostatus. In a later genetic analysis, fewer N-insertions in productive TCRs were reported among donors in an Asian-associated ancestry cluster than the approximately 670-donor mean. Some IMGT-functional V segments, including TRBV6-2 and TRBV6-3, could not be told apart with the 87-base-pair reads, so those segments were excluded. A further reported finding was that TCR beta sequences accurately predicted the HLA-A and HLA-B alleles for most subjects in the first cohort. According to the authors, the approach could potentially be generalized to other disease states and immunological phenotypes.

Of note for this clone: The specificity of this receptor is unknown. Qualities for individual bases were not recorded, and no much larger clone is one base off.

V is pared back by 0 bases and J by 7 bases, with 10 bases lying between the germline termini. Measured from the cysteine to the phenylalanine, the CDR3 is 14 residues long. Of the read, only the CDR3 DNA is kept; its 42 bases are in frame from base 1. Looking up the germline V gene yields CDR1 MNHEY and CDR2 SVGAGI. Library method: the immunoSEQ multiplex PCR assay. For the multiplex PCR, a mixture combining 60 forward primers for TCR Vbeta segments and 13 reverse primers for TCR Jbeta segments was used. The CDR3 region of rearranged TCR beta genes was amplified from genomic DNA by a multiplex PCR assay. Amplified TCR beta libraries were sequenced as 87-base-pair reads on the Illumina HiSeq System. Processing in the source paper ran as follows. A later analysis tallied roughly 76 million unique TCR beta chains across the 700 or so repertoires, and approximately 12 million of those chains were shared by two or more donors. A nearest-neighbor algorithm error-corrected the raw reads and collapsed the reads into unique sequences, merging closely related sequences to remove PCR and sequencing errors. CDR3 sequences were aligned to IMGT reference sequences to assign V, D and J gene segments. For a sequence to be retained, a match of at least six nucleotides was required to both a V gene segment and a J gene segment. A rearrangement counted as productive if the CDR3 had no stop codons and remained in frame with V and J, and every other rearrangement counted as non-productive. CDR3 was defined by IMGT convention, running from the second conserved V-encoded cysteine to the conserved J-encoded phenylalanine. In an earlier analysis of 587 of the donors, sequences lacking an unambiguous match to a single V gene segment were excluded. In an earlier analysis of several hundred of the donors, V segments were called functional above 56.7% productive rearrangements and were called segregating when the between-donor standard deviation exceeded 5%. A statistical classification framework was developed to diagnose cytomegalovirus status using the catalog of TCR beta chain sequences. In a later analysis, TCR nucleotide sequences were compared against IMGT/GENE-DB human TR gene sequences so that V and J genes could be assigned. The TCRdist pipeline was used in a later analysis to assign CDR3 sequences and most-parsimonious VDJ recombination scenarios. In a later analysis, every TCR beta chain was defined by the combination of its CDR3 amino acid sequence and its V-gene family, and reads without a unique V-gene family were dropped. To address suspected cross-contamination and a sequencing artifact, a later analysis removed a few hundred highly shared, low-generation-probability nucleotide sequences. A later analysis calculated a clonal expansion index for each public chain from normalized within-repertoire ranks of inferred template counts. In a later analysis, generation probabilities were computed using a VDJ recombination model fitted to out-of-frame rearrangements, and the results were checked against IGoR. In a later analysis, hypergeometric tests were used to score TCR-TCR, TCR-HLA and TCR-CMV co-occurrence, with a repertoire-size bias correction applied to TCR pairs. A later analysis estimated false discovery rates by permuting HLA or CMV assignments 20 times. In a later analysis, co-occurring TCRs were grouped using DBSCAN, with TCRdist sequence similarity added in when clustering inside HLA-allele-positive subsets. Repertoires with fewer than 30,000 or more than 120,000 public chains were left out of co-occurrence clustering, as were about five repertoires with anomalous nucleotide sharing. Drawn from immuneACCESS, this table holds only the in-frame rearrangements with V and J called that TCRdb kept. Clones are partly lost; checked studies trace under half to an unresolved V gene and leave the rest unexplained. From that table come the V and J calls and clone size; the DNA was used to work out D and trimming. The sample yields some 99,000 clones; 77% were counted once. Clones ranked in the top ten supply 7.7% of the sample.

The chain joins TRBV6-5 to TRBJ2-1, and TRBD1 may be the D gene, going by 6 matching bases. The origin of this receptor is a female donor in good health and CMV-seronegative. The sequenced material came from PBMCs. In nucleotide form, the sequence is TGTGCCAGCAGTTACTCCAACAGGGCGAATGAGCAGTTCTTC. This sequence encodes CASSYSNRANEQFF.